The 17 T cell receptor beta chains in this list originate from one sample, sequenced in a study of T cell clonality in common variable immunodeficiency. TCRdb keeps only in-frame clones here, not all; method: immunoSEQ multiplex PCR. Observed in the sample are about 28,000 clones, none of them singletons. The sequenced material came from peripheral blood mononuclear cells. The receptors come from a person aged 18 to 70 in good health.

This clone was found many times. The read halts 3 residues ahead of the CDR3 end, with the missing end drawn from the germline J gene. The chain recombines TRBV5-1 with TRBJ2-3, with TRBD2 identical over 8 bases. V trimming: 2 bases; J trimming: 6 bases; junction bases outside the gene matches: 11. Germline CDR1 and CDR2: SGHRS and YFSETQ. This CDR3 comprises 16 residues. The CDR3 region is CASSFLPSGSGDTQYF. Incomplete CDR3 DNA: TGCGCCAGCAGCTTCCTCCCTAGCGGGTCAGGGGATACG.

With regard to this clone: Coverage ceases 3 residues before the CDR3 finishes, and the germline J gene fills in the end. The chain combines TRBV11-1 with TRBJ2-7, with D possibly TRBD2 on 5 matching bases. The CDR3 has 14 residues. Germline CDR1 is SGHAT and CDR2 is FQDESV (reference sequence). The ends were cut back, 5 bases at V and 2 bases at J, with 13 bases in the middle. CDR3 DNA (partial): TGTGCCAGCAGCCGGCGGAGGCCCCCCTACGAG. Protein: CASSRRRPPYE. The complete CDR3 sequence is CASSRRRPPYEQYF.

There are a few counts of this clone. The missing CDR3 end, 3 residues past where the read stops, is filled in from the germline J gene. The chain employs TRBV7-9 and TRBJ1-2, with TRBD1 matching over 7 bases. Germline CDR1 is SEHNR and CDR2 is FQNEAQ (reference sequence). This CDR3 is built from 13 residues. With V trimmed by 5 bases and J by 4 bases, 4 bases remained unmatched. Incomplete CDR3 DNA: TGTGCCAGCAGCCGGGGGACAGCCTATGGC. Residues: CASSRGTAYG. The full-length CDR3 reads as CASSRGTAYGYTF.

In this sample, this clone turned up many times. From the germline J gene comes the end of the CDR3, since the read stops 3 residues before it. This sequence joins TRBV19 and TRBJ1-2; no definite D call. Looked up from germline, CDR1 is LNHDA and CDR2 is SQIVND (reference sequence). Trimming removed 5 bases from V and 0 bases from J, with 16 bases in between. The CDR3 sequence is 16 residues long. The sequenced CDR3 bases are TGTGCCAGTAGTGGCCCCTCTAAGCGAGCTAACTATGGC. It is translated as CASSGPSKRANYG. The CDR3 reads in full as CASSGPSKRANYGYTF.

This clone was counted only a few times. The CDR3 protein is CASSPTDWRAGSYEQYF. The CDR3 bases that were read are TGTGCCAGCTCACCCACTGACTGGCGAGCGGGGTCCTACGAG. This chain joins TRBV18 and TRBJ2-7, with 7 bases that match TRBD2. The read falls 3 residues short of the CDR3 end, and the missing part is taken from the germline J gene. This CDR3 has 17 residues. Germline V CDR1 and CDR2: KGHSH, LQKENI. Trimming at V came to 3 bases and at J to 1 base, leaving 12 bases not matched to a gene.

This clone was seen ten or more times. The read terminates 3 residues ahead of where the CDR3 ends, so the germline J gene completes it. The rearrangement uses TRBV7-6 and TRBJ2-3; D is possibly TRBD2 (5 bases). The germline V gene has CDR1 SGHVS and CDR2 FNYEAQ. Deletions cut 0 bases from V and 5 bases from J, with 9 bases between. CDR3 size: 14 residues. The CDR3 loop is CASSLAPRGDTQYF. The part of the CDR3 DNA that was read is TGTGCCAGCAGCTTAGCTCCCCGGGGAGATACG.

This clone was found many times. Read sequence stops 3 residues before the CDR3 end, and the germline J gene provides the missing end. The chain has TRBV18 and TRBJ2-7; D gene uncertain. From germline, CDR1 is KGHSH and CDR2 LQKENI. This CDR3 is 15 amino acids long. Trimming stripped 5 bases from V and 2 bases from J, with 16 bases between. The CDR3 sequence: CASSTLGVMAYEQYF. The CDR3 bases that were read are TGTGCCAGCTCAACCTTGGGCGTGATGGCCTACGAG.

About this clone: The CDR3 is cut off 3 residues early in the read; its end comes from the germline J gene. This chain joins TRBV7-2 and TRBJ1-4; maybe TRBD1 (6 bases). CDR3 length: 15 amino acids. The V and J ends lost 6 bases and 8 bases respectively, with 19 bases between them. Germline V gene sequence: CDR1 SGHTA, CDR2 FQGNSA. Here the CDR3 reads CASSRLGGGGEKLFF. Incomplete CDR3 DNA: TGTGCCAGCAGTCGTCTCGGGGGCGGGGGAGAAAAA.

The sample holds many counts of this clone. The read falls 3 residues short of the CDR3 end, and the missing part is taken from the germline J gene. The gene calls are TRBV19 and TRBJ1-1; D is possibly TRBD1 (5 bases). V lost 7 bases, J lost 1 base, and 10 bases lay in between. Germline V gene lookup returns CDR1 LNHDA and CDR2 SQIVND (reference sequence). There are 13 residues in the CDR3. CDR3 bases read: TGTGCCAGTACATTACAGGCGAACACTGAA. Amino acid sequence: CASTLQANTE. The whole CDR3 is CASTLQANTEAFF.

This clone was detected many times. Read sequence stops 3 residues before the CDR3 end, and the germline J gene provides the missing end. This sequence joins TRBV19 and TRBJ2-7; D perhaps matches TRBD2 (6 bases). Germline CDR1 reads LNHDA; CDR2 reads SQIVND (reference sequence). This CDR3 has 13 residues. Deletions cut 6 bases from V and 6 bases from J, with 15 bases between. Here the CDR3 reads CASREEGHREQYF. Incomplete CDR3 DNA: TGTGCCAGTAGGGAGGAGGGCCATCGCGAG.

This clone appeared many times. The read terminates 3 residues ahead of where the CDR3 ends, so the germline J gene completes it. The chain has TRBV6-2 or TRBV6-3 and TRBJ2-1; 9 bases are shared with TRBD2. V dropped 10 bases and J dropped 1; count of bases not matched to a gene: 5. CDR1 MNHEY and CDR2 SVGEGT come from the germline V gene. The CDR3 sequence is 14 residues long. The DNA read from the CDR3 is TGTGCCATTCGCGGGGGGGGTTCCTACAATGAG. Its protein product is CAIRGGGSYNE. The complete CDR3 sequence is CAIRGGGSYNEQFF.

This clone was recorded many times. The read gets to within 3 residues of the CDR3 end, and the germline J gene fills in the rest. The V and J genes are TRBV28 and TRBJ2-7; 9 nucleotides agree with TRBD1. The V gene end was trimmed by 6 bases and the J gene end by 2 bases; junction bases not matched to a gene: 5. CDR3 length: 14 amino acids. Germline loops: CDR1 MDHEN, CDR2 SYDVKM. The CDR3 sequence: CASRGTGSAYEQYF. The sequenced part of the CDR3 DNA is TGTGCCAGCAGGGGGACAGGGTCAGCCTACGAG. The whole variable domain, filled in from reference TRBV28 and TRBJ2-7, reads DVKVTQSSRYLVKRTGEKVFLECVQDMDHENMFWYRQDPGLGLRLIYFSYDVKMKEKGDIPEGYSVSREKKERFSLILESASTNQTSMYLCASRGTGSAYEQYFGPGTRLTVT.

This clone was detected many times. CDR3 loop: CSARVNRGGRFQNTEAFF. The sequenced CDR3 bases are TGCAGTGCTAGAGTAAACAGGGGCGGAAGGTTTCAAAACACTGAA. The rearrangement links TRBV20-1 to TRBJ1-1; 7 bases match TRBD1. The DNA ends 3 residues before the CDR3 does, and the rest of the CDR3 is filled in from the germline J gene. V shed 1 base, J shed 2 bases, and the junction held 16 bases outside the gene matches. Germline CDR1 reads DFQATT; CDR2 reads SNEGSKA (reference sequence). The CDR3 is 18 residues long.

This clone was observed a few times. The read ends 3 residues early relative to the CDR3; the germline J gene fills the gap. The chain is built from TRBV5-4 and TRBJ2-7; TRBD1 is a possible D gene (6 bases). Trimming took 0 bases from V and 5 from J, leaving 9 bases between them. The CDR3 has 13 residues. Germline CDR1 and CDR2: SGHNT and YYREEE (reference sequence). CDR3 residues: CASSLDYRDEQYF. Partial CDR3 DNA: TGTGCCAGCAGCTTGGATTACAGGGACGAG.

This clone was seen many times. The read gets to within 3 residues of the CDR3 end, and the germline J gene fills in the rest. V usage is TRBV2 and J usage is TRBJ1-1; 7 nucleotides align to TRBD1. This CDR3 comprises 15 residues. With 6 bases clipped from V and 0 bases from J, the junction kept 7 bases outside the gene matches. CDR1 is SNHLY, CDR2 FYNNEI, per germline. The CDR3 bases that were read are TGTGCCAGCAGGGAGACAGGGACCATGAACACTGAA. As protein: CASRETGTMNTE. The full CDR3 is CASRETGTMNTEAFF.

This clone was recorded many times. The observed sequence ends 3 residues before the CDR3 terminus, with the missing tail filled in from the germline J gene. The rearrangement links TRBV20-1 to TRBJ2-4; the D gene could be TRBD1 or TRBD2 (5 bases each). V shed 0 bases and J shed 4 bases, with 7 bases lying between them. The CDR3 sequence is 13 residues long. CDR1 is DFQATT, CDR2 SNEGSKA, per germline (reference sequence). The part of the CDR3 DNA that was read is TGCAGTGCTAGAGACAGGGAGAAAAACATT. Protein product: CSARDREKNI. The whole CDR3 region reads CSARDREKNIQYF.

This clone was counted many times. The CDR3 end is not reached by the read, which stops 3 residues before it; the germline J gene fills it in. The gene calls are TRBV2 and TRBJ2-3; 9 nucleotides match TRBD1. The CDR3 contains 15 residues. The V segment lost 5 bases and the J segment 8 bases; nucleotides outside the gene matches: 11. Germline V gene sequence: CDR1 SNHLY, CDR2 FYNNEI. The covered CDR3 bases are TGTGCCAGCAGTCGGGACAGGGCTCCGTCGGGTACG. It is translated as CASSRDRAPSGT. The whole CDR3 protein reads CASSRDRAPSGTQYF. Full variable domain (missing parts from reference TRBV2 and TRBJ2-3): EPEVTQTPSHQVTQMGQEVILRCVPISNHLYFYWYRQILGQKVEFLVSFYNNEISEKSEIFDDQFSVERPDGSNFTLKIRSTKLEDSAMYFCASSRDRAPSGTQYFGPGTRLTVL.